The present T cell receptor beta chain was sequenced within a study of regulatory T cells in long-lasting Graves disease. Overall study context: Graves' patients with a new diagnosis had received antithyroid drugs under 3 months. Study-wide findings and caveats: Tissue studied was limited to peripheral blood, excluding thyroid tissue.

For TCR beta, libraries came from iRepertoire HTBI primers and Arm-PCR of CDR3 regions. TCRdb re-called the multiplex PCR reads through MiXCR, storing one row per CDR3 protein. The sample has 680,000 or so distinct CDR3 sequences, roughly 15% seen once; the top ten hold about 17%. On this clonotype: Antigen specificity is unknown.

Time point defined: newly diagnosed GD, antithyroid drugs for less than 3 months. RNA isolated from PBMCs was used to make the TCR library. This sample also appeared in a second study, on T cells in Graves' hyperthyroidism and ophthalmopathy. That report notes: Each diagnosis drew on symptoms, thyroxine, TRAb, thyroid ultrasound and orbital computed tomography findings.

The TCR comes from a woman in her thirties with Graves disease. Sequenced here: peripheral blood mononuclear cells (PBMCs), sampled at new diagnosis, from a patient treated with antithyroid drugs.

The DNA for the CDR3 is TGTGCCAGCAGCTATGACAGAGAATATGGCTACACCTTC. Amino acids: CASSYDREYGYTF. The V call is TRBV12-3 or TRBV12-4, the J call TRBJ1-2, with a weak D call TRBD1 (5 bases). V was pared by 6 bases and J by 5 bases, with 13 bases between. The CDR3 is made up of 13 amino acids.